The present T cell receptor beta chain was sequenced within a study of T cell responses to AZD1222 COVID-19 vaccine. Study-level information: The study pooled second doses at about 4 or about 12 weeks.

Worth noting for this clone: Antigen unknown.

Measured with immunoSEQ multiplex PCR; TCRdb has only the in-frame clones, and not every one. The data hold 120,000 to 150,000 clones, with around 91% observed a single time. Study outcomes and limitations: A reported finding is that nearly half of spike-specific TCRs target unmutated variant regions. Only after the peak T cell response were repertoires sampled.

This CDR3 region has 17 residues. V trimming: 3 bases; J trimming: 6 bases; junction bases outside the gene matches: 9. Germline CDR1 MGHRA, CDR2 YSYEKL. This chain links TRBV4-1 with TRBJ2-1, with 12 nucleotides matching TRBD2. The clonotype comes from an adult in good health. Material: peripheral blood, obtained on day 0 of AZD1222 vaccination. For the CDR3, the DNA is TGCGCCAGCAGCCATTGGTCCGGGACTAGCGGGTTCAATGAGCAGTTCTTC. Amino acid sequence: CASSHWSGTSGFNEQFF.